These 21 T cell receptor beta chains were all obtained from the same sample, sequenced in a study of cytomegalovirus exposure and HLA in healthy donors. Vbeta (60) and Jbeta (13) primers were used in the PCR. The assay was immunoSEQ multiplex PCR, and TCRdb's table has in-frame clones only and misses some. The sample carries 150,000 or so clones, roughly 82% recorded once. The sequencing sample was made of PBMCs. These receptors all stem from a man aged 18 to 30 in good health and CMV-seropositive.

About this clone: The identical CDR3 is also encoded by other nucleotide sequences in the sample. V and J are TRBV6-5 and TRBJ2-7, with 8 bases lining up with TRBD2. In germline, CDR1 is MNHEY, CDR2 SVGAGI. J was trimmed by 3 bases and V by 3 bases; bases with no gene match: 4. The CDR3 spans 14 residues. In DNA, the CDR3 is TGTGCCAGCAGTTATTCCAGCGGGAGCTACGAGCAGTACTTC. As protein: CASSYSSGSYEQYF.

This chain's CDR3 is CASSPGTRSLNTEAFF. The CDR3 nucleotides are TGTGCCAGCAGCCCGGGGACACGATCCTTGAACACTGAAGCTTTCTTT. V is TRBV5-4 and J is TRBJ1-1; D possibly corresponds to TRBD1 (6 bases). Germline V gene lookup returns CDR1 SGHNT and CDR2 YYREEE (reference sequence). The CDR3 runs to 16 residues. Trimming took 4 bases from V and 0 from J, leaving 16 bases between them.

CDR3 DNA sequence: TGTGCCAGCAGCCTGGGACGCCGGGACTACGAGCAGTACTTC. This sequence encodes CASSLGRRDYEQYF. The chain is built from TRBV5-6 and TRBJ2-5; either TRBD1 or TRBD2 may fit D (5 bases each). The tail of the sequence fits TRBJ2-7 better, so the J call may be wrong. The CDR3 has 14 amino acids. Germline V gene sequence: CDR1 SGHDT, CDR2 YYEEEE.

The genes are TRBV19 and TRBJ1-5; the D gene is possibly TRBD1 (5 bases). Germline V gives CDR1 LNHDA, CDR2 SQIVND (reference sequence). This CDR3 comprises 14 residues. V was clipped by 6 bases and J by 5 bases, with 14 bases between them. The CDR3 reads CASSSRGGYQPQHF. CDR3 bases: TGTGCCAGTAGCTCCCGGGGGGGTTATCAGCCCCAGCATTTT.

This clone was recorded only once. V is TRBV7-9 and J is TRBJ1-2, with D maybe TRBD1 (6 bases). Trimming took off 5 bases at V and 8 bases at J, with 18 bases between the two ends. This CDR3 comprises 14 residues. Germline V gene sequence: CDR1 SEHNR, CDR2 FQNEAQ (reference sequence). The CDR3 coding sequence is TGTGCCAGCAGCCTGGACATCCCAGGGGTCGGCTACACCTTC. It codes for CASSLDIPGVGYTF.

The rearrangement joins TRBV7-8 to TRBJ2-2, with 9 bases lining up with TRBD2. The CDR3 runs to 21 residues. Looked up from germline, CDR1 is SGHVS and CDR2 is FQNEAQ. V trimming: 1 base; J trimming: 3 bases; junction bases outside the gene matches: 18. CDR3 protein: CASSLVGAGGPLAEHTGELFF. For the CDR3, the DNA is TGTGCCAGCAGCTTAGTTGGGGCGGGAGGGCCGTTAGCCGAGCACACCGGGGAGCTGTTTTTT.

With regard to this clone: The junction departs from germline at one end; a sequencing error may be responsible. The gene calls are TRBV6-1 and TRBJ2-1, with 8 bases aligning to TRBD1. The CDR3 contains 17 residues. CDR1 is MNHNS, CDR2 SASEGT, per germline. CDR3 in amino acids: CASSKAMGTGAYNEQFF. CDR3 nucleotide sequence: TGTGCCAGCAGTAAAGCCATGGGGACAGGCGCCTACAATGAGCAGTTCTTC.

The chain uses TRBV10-1 and TRBJ2-7; 8 bases match TRBD1. CDR1 is WNHNN and CDR2 is SYGVQD in the germline V gene (reference sequence). This CDR3 spans 14 amino acids. Germline trimming cut 0 bases from V and 5 bases from J; bases unmatched to any gene: 3. DNA of the CDR3: TGCGCCAGCAGTGAGTCGACGACAGGGGACGAGCAGTACTTC. The encoded protein is CASSESTTGDEQYF.

This chain links TRBV27 with TRBJ2-1; D may be TRBD2 (7 bases). Germline-derived CDR1 and CDR2 are MNHEY and SMNVEV (reference sequence). Trimming stripped 6 bases from V and 10 bases from J, with 19 bases between. This CDR3 is 14 amino acids long. In DNA form, the CDR3 reads TGTGCCAGCAGCGCCCAGGCGGGGGCGCAGGAGCAGTTCTTC. Its translation: CASSAQAGAQEQFF.

The V gene is TRBV13, the J gene TRBJ2-1, with 9 bases that match TRBD2. Trimming cost V 4 bases and J 3 bases; bases outside gene matches: 4. Per the germline V gene, CDR1 is PRHDT and CDR2 is FYEKMQ (reference sequence). The CDR3 totals 15 residues. The CDR3 spells CASSSRLADYNEQFF. The CDR3 DNA follows: TGTGCCAGCAGCTCTAGACTAGCGGACTACAATGAGCAGTTCTTC.

Details on this clone: The final CDR3 position lacks the conserved phenylalanine or tryptophan, pointing to a likely read error. The DNA is omitted, as the CDR3 cannot be located on it reliably, and the CDR3 follows TCRdb's listing. This chain joins TRBV6-5 and TRBJ1-2; no check of the table's D call, TRBD1, against the DNA was made. Per the germline V gene, CDR1 is MNHEY and CDR2 is SVGAGI. Ends included, the CDR3 has 12 residues. The CDR3 loop reads CASSSRQGLCYL.

The rearrangement links TRBV7-2 to TRBJ1-1, with D uncertain. Trimming removed 11 bases from V and 5 bases from J, with 24 bases in between. This CDR3 region has 15 residues. Per the germline V gene, CDR1 is SGHTA and CDR2 is FQGNSA. The CDR3 DNA reads TGTGCCGGATCTATTTACGGCAACTGGAGGACTGAAGCTTTCTTT. It yields the protein CAGSIYGNWRTEAFF.

This chain joins TRBV11-3 and TRBJ2-2, with a tentative D call TRBD2 (5 bases). V dropped 3 bases and J dropped 6 bases, with 11 bases sitting between them. The CDR3 is made up of 14 amino acids. CDR1 is SGHNT and CDR2 is YENEEA in the germline V gene. In DNA, the CDR3 is TGTGCCAGCAGCTTCACAGCGGAGGCCGGGGAGCTGTTTTTT. Protein sequence: CASSFTAEAGELFF.

The rearrangement links TRBV19 to TRBJ1-2; 9 positions agree with TRBD1. The CDR3 consists of 13 residues. Losses at the gene ends were 4 bases for V and 8 bases for J; bases not matched to a gene: 5. The germline gives CDR1 LNHDA, CDR2 SQIVND (reference sequence). The DNA of the CDR3 is TGTGCCAGTAGTACAAGACAGGGGGTGGGCTACACCTTC. This codes for CASSTRQGVGYTF.

The chain recombines TRBV2 with TRBJ2-7, with 12 bases matching TRBD2. The CDR3 contains 16 residues. V lost 1 base, J lost 4 bases, and 5 bases stayed unmatched. Germline V lookup: CDR1 SNHLY, CDR2 FYNNEI. The CDR3: CASSEGHGTSGYEQYF. CDR3 DNA: TGTGCCAGCAGTGAAGGCCACGGGACTAGCGGGTACGAGCAGTACTTC.

V is TRBV7-9 and J is TRBJ2-7, with 8 bases lining up with TRBD2. From germline, CDR1 is SEHNR and CDR2 FQNEAQ (reference sequence). V trimming: 5 bases; J trimming: 0 bases; junction bases outside the gene matches: 9. The CDR3 loop spans 16 amino acids. The CDR3: CASSGGLAGSSYEQYF. In nucleotides, the CDR3 is TGTGCCAGCAGCGGAGGCTTAGCGGGAAGCTCCTACGAGCAGTACTTC.

There are a few counts of this clone. The chain carries TRBV2 and TRBJ1-3; 8 nucleotides align to TRBD1. The CDR3 runs 13 residues. V was clipped by 6 bases and J by 8 bases; unmatched bases: 6. Germline V gene sequence: CDR1 SNHLY, CDR2 FYNNEI. CDR3 sequence reads: CASRGQGAYTIYF. CDR3 sequence (DNA): TGTGCCAGCAGGGGGCAGGGGGCGTACACCATATATTTT. The whole variable domain, filled in from reference TRBV2 and TRBJ1-3, reads EPEVTQTPSHQVTQMGQEVILRCVPISNHLYFYWYRQILGQKVEFLVSFYNNEISEKSEIFDDQFSVERPDGSNFTLKIRSTKLEDSAMYFCASRGQGAYTIYFGEGSWLTVV.

The chain couples TRBV4-1 to TRBJ2-7, with D tentatively TRBD2 (5 bases). The germline CDR1 and CDR2 sequences are MGHRA and YSYEKL. This CDR3 comprises 15 residues. V gave up 1 base and J gave up 0 bases, with 10 bases separating them. CDR3 sequence (DNA): TGCGCCAGCAGCCAAGCGAGCGGACCCTCCTACGAGCAGTACTTC. Translated: CASSQASGPSYEQYF.

The chain employs TRBV19 and TRBJ2-2; 13 bases align to TRBD2. Trimming at V came to 3 bases and at J to 7 bases, leaving 5 bases not matched to a gene. In germline, CDR1 is LNHDA, CDR2 SQIVND (reference sequence). The CDR3 length is 16 residues. The CDR3 here is CASSIWTSGSSGELFF. CDR3 DNA: TGTGCCAGTAGTATTTGGACTAGCGGGAGTAGCGGGGAGCTGTTTTTT.

The V gene is TRBV28, the J gene TRBJ1-1; no reliable D call. V was pared by 6 bases and J by 1 base, with 9 bases between. Germline CDR1 reads MDHEN; CDR2 reads SYDVKM. The CDR3 runs to 13 residues. The CDR3 nucleotides read TGTGCCAGCAGGCTACCCTGGAACACTGAAGCTTTCTTT. As protein: CASRLPWNTEAFF.

V gene TRBV27 combines with J gene TRBJ1-4; 7 nucleotides match TRBD1. V gave up 5 bases and J gave up 2 bases; unmatched junction bases: 8. This CDR3 spans 16 amino acids. Germline CDR1 is MNHEY and CDR2 is SMNVEV (reference sequence). CDR3 coding DNA: TGTGCCAGCAGTATCCGACAGGGATTGACTAATGAAAAACTGTTTTTT. Protein: CASSIRQGLTNEKLFF.